The 9 T cell receptor beta chains given below trace back to one sample, sequenced in a study of Graves' ophthalmopathy and Graves' hyperthyroidism. Beta-chain TCR CDR3 regions were amplified from RNA transcripts. RT-PCR in the first round used HTBI primers; a second-round multiplex PCR followed. TCRdb redid the calling of the multiplex PCR reads with MiXCR, one entry per CDR3 protein. Of about 640,000 distinct CDR3 sequences in the sample, roughly 39% are singletons; the top ten hold more than 3%. The sequencing input was peripheral blood. The receptor source for this set is an adult man with Graves' ophthalmopathy.

This clonotype was found once. The chain joins TRBV25-1 to TRBJ2-6; 10 bases are a match to TRBD1. CDR1 is MGHDK, CDR2 SYGVNS, per germline. J lost 0 bases, V lost 5 bases, and 16 bases had no gene match. This CDR3 region has 21 residues. The CDR3 nucleotides read TGTGCCAGCAGTCCAGTTCGGGACAGGGGACCCAATTTCTCTGGGGCCAACGTCCTGACTTTC. Protein sequence: CASSPVRDRGPNFSGANVLTF.

This clonotype was seen ten or more times. V gene TRBV2 combines with J gene TRBJ1-1, with D perhaps matching TRBD1 (6 bases). The CDR3 covers 12 residues. From germline, CDR1 is SNHLY and CDR2 FYNNEI. The germline V and J ends were trimmed by 6 bases and 6 bases, with 11 bases remaining between them. For the CDR3, the DNA is TGTGCCAGCAGGTCGGACAGACCTGAAGCTTTCTTT. This translates into CASRSDRPEAFF.

The chain couples TRBV7-6 to TRBJ2-6, with a possible D match to TRBD2 (6 bases). The CDR3 consists of 15 residues. CDR1 SGHVS and CDR2 FNYEAQ come from the germline V gene. V was shortened by 3 bases and J by 3 bases, with 9 bases between the two germline ends. This chain's CDR3 is CASSFSGVGANVLTF. CDR3 coding DNA: TGTGCCAGCAGCTTTTCGGGGGTTGGGGCCAACGTCCTGACTTTC.

Ten or more counts support this clonotype. This chain joins TRBV10-3 and TRBJ1-2; D remains ambiguous. V gave up 10 bases and J gave up 3 bases, with 18 bases separating them. Germline loops: CDR1 ENHRY, CDR2 SYGVKD. The CDR3 loop spans 14 amino acids. In DNA form, the CDR3 reads TGTGCCACCACGCCCTCGCGAGAACACTATGGCTACACCTTC. Its protein product is CATTPSREHYGYTF.

V usage is TRBV3-1 and J usage is TRBJ1-3; D is possibly TRBD1 (6 bases). The germline V and J ends were trimmed by 5 bases and 13 bases, with 15 bases remaining between them. The CDR3 has 12 residues. CDR1 LGHDT and CDR2 YNNKEL come from the germline V gene (reference sequence). As DNA, the CDR3 is TGTGCCAGCAGCTTTCCTTCCGGACAGATATATTTT. Amino acid sequence: CASSFPSGQIYF.

The chain couples TRBV29-1 to TRBJ2-7, with 9 bases aligning to TRBD1. Germline-derived CDR1 and CDR2 are SQVTM and ANQGSEA. The CDR3 runs to 14 residues. V dropped 4 bases and J dropped 1; count of bases not matched to a gene: 5. For the CDR3, the DNA is TGCAGCGTTGGGACAGGGGTTGAATCCTACGAGCAGTACTTC. Its protein product is CSVGTGVESYEQYF.

This clonotype occurred a few times. The chain couples TRBV7-9 to TRBJ1-1, with D unclear. Germline V gene lookup returns CDR1 SEHNR and CDR2 FQNEAQ (reference sequence). V dropped 2 bases and J dropped 4 bases, with 14 bases sitting between them. The CDR3 totals 15 residues. The CDR3 DNA follows: TGTGCCAGCAGCTTATTATTAGGGAAGGGCACTGAAGCTTTCTTT. This encodes CASSLLLGKGTEAFF.

The sample holds many counts of this clonotype. V gene TRBV15 combines with J gene TRBJ2-7; 8 bases match TRBD2. V was pared by 4 bases and J by 2 bases, with 10 bases of the junction left unmatched. CDR3 size: 16 residues. Germline values: CDR1 LNHNV, CDR2 YYDKDF (reference sequence). This chain's CDR3 is CATSTVPAGEAYEQYF. In DNA, the CDR3 is TGTGCCACCAGCACAGTCCCAGCGGGAGAAGCCTACGAGCAGTACTTC.

This clonotype has just a few counts. The gene calls are TRBV29-1 and TRBJ2-3; 8 nucleotides align to TRBD2. In germline, CDR1 is SQVTM, CDR2 ANQGSEA. The trim removed 5 bases at V and 2 bases at J, leaving 9 bases unmatched. This CDR3 has 15 amino acids. The CDR3 nucleotides read TGCAGCGTTACCCGGGGGGGCCACATCACAGATACGCAGTATTTT. Its protein product is CSVTRGGHITDTQYF.